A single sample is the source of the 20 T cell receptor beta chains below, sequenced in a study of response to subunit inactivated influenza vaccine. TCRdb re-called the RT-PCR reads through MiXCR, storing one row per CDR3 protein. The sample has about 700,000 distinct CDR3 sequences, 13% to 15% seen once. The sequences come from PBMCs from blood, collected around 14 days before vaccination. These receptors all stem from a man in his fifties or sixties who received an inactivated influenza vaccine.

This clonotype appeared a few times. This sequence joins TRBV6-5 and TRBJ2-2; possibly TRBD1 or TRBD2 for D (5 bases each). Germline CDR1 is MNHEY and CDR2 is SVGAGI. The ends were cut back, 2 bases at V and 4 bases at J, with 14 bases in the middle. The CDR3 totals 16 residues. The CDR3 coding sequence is TGTGCCAGCAGTTACGGGGGATGGGTTTCCACCGGGGAGCTGTTTTTT. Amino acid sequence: CASSYGGWVSTGELFF.

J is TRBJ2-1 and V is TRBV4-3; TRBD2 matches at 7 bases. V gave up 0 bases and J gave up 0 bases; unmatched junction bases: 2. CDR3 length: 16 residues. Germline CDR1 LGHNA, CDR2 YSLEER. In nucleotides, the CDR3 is TGCGCCAGCAGCCAAGATCTAGCGGACTCCTACAATGAGCAGTTCTTC. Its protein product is CASSQDLADSYNEQFF.

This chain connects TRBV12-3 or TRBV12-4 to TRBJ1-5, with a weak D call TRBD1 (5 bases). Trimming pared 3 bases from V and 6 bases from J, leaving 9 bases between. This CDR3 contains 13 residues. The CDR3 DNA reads TGTGCCAGCAGTTTCGTAGGGGTTCAGCCCCAGCATTTT. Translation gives CASSFVGVQPQHF.

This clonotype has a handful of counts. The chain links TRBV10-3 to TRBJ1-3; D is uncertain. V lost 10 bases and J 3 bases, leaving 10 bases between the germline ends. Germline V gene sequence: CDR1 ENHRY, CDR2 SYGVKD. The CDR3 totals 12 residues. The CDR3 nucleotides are TGTGCCACCAACGGGGATGGAAACACCATATATTTT. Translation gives CATNGDGNTIYF.

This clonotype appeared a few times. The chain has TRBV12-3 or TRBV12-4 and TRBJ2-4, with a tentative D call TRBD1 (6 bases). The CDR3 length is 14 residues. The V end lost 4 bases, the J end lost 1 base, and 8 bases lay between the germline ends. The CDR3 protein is CASSYRAAKNIQYF. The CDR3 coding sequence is TGTGCCAGCAGTTACAGGGCGGCCAAAAACATTCAGTACTTC.

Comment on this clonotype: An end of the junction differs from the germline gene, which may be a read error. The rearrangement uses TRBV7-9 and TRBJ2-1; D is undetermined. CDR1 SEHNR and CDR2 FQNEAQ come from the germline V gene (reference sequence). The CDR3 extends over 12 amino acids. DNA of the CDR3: TGTGCCAGCAGCTTACAGAACAATGAGCAGTCCTTC. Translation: CASSLQNNEQSF.

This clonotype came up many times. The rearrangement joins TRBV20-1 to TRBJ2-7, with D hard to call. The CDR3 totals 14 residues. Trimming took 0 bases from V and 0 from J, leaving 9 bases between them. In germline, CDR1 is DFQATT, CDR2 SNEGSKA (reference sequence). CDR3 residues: CSARDGFDSYEQYF. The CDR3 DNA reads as TGCAGTGCTAGAGACGGCTTTGACTCCTACGAGCAGTACTTC.

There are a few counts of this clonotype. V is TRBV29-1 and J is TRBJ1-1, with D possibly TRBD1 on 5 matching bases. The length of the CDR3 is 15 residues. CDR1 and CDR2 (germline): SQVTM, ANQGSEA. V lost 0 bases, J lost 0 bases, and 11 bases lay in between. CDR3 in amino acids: CSVEDLGGLNTEAFF. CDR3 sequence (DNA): TGCAGCGTTGAAGATTTGGGGGGTTTGAACACTGAAGCTTTCTTT.

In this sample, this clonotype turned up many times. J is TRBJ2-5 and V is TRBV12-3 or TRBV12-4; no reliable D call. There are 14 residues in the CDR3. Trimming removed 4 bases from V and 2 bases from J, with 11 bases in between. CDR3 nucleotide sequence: TGTGCCAGCAGTTCACAGTACTCTCAAGAGACCCAGTACTTC. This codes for CASSSQYSQETQYF.

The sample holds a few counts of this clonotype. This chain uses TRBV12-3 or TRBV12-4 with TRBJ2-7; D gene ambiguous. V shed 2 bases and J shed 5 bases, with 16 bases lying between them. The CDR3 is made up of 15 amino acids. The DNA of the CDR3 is TGTGCCAGCAGTTTAACGGACCAACTTCGTCACGAGCAGTACTTC. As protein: CASSLTDQLRHEQYF.

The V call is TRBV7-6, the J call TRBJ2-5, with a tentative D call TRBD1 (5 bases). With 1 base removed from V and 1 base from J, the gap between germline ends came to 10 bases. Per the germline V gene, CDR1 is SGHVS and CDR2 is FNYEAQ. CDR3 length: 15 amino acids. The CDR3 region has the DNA TGTGCCAGCAGCTTAGACACAGGATTCCAAGAGACCCAGTACTTC. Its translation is CASSLDTGFQETQYF. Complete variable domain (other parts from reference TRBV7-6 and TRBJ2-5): GAGVSQSPRYKVTKRGQDVALRCDPISGHVSLYWYRQALGQGPEFLTYFNYEAQQDKSGLPNDRFSAERPEGSISTLTIQRTEQRDSAMYRCASSLDTGFQETQYFGPGTRLLVL.

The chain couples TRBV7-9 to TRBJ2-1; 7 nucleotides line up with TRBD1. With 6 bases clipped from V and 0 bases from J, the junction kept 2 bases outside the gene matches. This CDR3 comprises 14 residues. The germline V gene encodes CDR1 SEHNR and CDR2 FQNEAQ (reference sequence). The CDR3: CASSGTVSYNEQFF. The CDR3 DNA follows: TGTGCCAGCAGTGGGACAGTCTCCTACAATGAGCAGTTCTTC.

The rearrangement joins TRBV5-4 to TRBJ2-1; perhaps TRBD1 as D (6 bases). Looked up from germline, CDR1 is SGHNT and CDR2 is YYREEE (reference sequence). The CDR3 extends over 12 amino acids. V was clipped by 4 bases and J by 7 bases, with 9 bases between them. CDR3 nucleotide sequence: TGTGCCAGCAGCCCCGGGACAAATGAGCAGTTCTTC. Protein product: CASSPGTNEQFF.

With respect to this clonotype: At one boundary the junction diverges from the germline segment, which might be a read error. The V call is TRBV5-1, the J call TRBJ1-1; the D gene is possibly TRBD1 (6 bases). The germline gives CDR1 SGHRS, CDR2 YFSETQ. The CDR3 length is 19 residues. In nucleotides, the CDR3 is TGCGACAGCAGCTTGGTCTCGCCACCTTGGAGGGGGTCGAACACTGAAGCTTTCTTT. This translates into CDSSLVSPPWRGSNTEAFF.

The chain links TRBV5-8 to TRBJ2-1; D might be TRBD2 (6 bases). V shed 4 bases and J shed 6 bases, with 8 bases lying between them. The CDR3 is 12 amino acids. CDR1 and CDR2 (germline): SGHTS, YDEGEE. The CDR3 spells CASSRLVNEQFF. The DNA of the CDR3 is TGTGCCAGCAGCCGACTAGTCAATGAGCAGTTCTTC.

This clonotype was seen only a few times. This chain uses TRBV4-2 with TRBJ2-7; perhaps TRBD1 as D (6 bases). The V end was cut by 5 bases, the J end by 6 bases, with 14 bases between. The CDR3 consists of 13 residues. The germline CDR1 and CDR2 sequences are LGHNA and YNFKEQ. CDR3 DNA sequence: TGTGCCAGCAGCACAGGGACGGTGGGCGAGCAGTACTTC. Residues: CASSTGTVGEQYF.

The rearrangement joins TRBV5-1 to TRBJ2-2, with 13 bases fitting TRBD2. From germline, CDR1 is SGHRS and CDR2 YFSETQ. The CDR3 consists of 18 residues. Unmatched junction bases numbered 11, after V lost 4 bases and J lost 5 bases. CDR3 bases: TGCGCCAGCAGCCTGGGACTAGCGGGACTGATCGGGACCGGGGAGCTGTTTTTT. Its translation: CASSLGLAGLIGTGELFF.

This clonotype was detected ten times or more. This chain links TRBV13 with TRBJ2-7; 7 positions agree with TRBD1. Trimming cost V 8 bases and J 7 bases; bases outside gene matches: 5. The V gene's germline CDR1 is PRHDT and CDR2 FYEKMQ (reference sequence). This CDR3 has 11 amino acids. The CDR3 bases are TGTGCCAGCCAAGGGACAGATGAGCAGTACTTC. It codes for CASQGTDEQYF. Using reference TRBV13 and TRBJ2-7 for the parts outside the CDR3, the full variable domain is AAGVIQSPRHLIKEKRETATLKCYPIPRHDTVYWYQQGPGQDPQFLISFYEKMQSDKGSIPDRFSAQQFSDYHSELNMSSLELGDSALYFCASQGTDEQYFGPGTRLTVT.

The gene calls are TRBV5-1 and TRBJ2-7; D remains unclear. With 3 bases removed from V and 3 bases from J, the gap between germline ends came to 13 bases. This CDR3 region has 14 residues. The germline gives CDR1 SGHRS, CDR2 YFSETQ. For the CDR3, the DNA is TGCGCCAGCAGCTCCGCCGAGGCCGGCTACGAGCAGTACTTC. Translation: CASSSAEAGYEQYF.

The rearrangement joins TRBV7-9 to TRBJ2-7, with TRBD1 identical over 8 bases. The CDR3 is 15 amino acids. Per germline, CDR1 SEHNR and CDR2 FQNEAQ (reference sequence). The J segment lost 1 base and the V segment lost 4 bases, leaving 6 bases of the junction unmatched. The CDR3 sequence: CASSSDRGVSYEQYF. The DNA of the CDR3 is TGTGCCAGCAGCTCCGACAGGGGAGTATCCTACGAGCAGTACTTC. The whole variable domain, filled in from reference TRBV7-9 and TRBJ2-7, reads DTGVSQNPRHKITKRGQNVTFRCDPISEHNRLYWYRQTLGQGPEFLTYFQNEAQLEKSRLLSDRFSAERPKGSFSTLEIQRTEQGDSAMYLCASSSDRGVSYEQYFGPGTRLTVT.